The 29 T cell receptor beta chains below all came from one sample that was sequenced in a study of low-dose radiotherapy and immunotherapy resistance in tumors. Time point indicated: before trial treatment. With TRAV- and TRBV-specific primers, first-strand cDNA was made, covering the alpha and beta chains. TCRs were amplified for approximately 22 PCR cycles with a constant-region primer and V-primer adapter. TCRdb recomputed calls from the reads with MiXCR, one row per CDR3 protein. Of 57,000 or so distinct CDR3 sequences in the sample, approximately 25% were seen once. The sequenced sample was PBMCs, obtained before treatment. The origin of the receptors is a male donor with prostate cancer.

This clonotype was observed once. The chain recombines TRBV5-1 with TRBJ2-2; TRBD1 matches at 8 bases. The CDR3 is 16 residues long. The J segment lost 3 bases and the V segment lost 0 bases, leaving 4 bases of the junction unmatched. CDR1 and CDR2 (germline): SGHRS, YFSETQ. The CDR3 is CASSLGQGSDTGELFF. For the CDR3, the DNA is TGCGCCAGCAGCTTGGGACAGGGGTCTGACACCGGGGAGCTGTTTTTT.

A few counts support this clonotype. This chain joins TRBV5-4 and TRBJ2-3, with D perhaps matching TRBD2 (6 bases). This CDR3 spans 15 amino acids. V was cut by 5 bases and J by 2 bases, with 15 bases left in between. The germline V gene has CDR1 SGHNT and CDR2 YYREEE (reference sequence). DNA of the CDR3: TGTGCCAGCAGGGCGCGGGACGGATTCACAGATACGCAGTATTTT. It is translated as CASRARDGFTDTQYF.

This clonotype was seen ten or more times. The chain combines TRBV20-1 with TRBJ2-2; TRBD2 agrees at 10 bases. The V gene end was trimmed by 1 base and the J gene end by 6 bases; junction bases not matched to a gene: 5. The CDR3 has 15 amino acids. The germline V gene encodes CDR1 DFQATT and CDR2 SNEGSKA (reference sequence). As DNA, the CDR3 is TGCAGTGCTAGAGTGAGCGGGGGGGCCTCCGGGGAGCTGTTTTTT. This gives the protein CSARVSGGASGELFF.

This clonotype was counted many times. The V call is TRBV2, the J call TRBJ2-3, with TRBD2 matching 12 bases. The CDR3 loop spans 16 amino acids. V lost 5 bases and J lost 3; bases outside the gene matches: 6. Germline V CDR1 and CDR2: SNHLY, FYNNEI. CDR3 nucleotide sequence: TGTGCCAGCAGTTCCGGACTAGCGGGAATAACAGATACGCAGTATTTT. Translation: CASSSGLAGITDTQYF.

The chain is built from TRBV28 and TRBJ2-7, with D possibly being TRBD1 (6 bases). The CDR3 is made up of 14 amino acids. The ends were cut back, 1 base at V and 4 bases at J, with 11 bases in the middle. CDR1 and CDR2 from the germline V gene are MDHEN and SYDVKM. CDR3 bases: TGTGCCAGCAGTTTATCTGGGACATTGTACGAGCAGTACTTC. It translates to CASSLSGTLYEQYF.

The chain couples TRBV3-1 to TRBJ1-1, with D perhaps TRBD1 (6 bases). The germline gives CDR1 LGHDT, CDR2 YNNKEL (reference sequence). The CDR3 loop spans 15 amino acids. V was shortened by 4 bases and J by 4 bases, with 16 bases between the two germline ends. CDR3 in amino acids: CASSPQGFLGTEAFF. The CDR3 nucleotides read TGTGCCAGCAGCCCACAGGGATTCTTGGGCACTGAAGCTTTCTTT.

This clonotype appeared a few times. The rearrangement links TRBV6-2 or TRBV6-3 to TRBJ2-1; 10 nucleotides line up with TRBD1. The length of the CDR3 is 16 residues. The germline V gene has CDR1 MNHEY and CDR2 SVGEGT. The junction had 6 bases not matched to a gene; V was cut back by 5 bases and J by 2 bases. The CDR3 nucleotides read TGTGCCAGCAGTCCCGAAGGACAGGGGGCCTACAATGAGCAGTTCTTC. Its translation is CASSPEGQGAYNEQFF.

This chain connects TRBV6-2 or TRBV6-3 to TRBJ2-7; D gene ambiguous. There are 13 residues in the CDR3. The ends were cut back, 1 base at V and 4 bases at J, with 8 bases in the middle. Germline loops: CDR1 MNHEY, CDR2 SVGEGT. The DNA for the CDR3 is TGTGCCAGCAGTTACTGGGCAAATTACGAGCAGTACTTC. Its protein product is CASSYWANYEQYF.

Of note for this clonotype: At one end, the junction sequence differs from germline, possibly due to a read error. The genes are TRBV27 and TRBJ1-1; D possibly corresponds to TRBD1 (6 bases). Germline V gene lookup returns CDR1 MNHEY and CDR2 SMNVEV (reference sequence). The CDR3 consists of 13 residues. The CDR3 region has the DNA TGTGCCAGCAGAAACACGCAGGGGCGAGGAGCTGTCTTT. Translating it yields CASRNTQGRGAVF.

In its sample, this clonotype was seen many times. This chain links TRBV30 with TRBJ2-6, with D possibly called TRBD1 or TRBD2 (5 bases each). The CDR3 is 17 residues long. V gave up 3 bases and J gave up 1 base, with 16 bases separating them. The V gene's germline CDR1 is GTSNPN and CDR2 SVGIG (reference sequence). The CDR3 coding sequence is TGTGCCTGGAGCGCTGATTGGGGGTCTTCTGGGGCCAACGTCCTGACTTTC. Residues: CAWSADWGSSGANVLTF.

This clonotype has ten or more counts. The genes are TRBV21-1 and TRBJ1-1; the DNA was not used to check the table's D call, TRBD1. TRBV21-1 is designated a pseudogene. The CDR3 is made up of 15 amino acids. CDR3 bases: TGTGCCAGCAGCAAACCACAGGCCCCCGGGACTGAAGCTTTCTTT. Encoded protein: CASSKPQAPGTEAFF.

The chain uses TRBV6-1 and TRBJ2-1; no clear D gene. CDR3 length: 11 amino acids. V lost 1 base to trimming and J lost 15 bases, with 10 bases between them. From germline, CDR1 is MNHNS and CDR2 SASEGT. The CDR3 coding sequence is TGTGCCAGCAGTGAAGTATCAAGGCCGTTCTTC. Its protein is CASSEVSRPFF.

The J gene is TRBJ2-7, the V gene TRBV5-6; 8 bases agree with TRBD1. Germline V gene data show CDR1 as SGHDT and CDR2 as YYEEEE. The V and J ends lost 0 bases and 7 bases, in that order; junction bases with no gene match: 9. The CDR3 extends over 15 amino acids. DNA of the CDR3: TGTGCCAGCAGCTTGGGGGACAGGTCGGAGAGGGAGCAGTACTTC. It translates to CASSLGDRSEREQYF.

Of note for this clonotype: A far larger clone differs by one base, so this is likely a read error. The CDR3 here is CANTRDSPANSPLHF. The CDR3, as DNA: TGTGCCAACACCCGGGACAGCCCTGCCAATTCACCCCTCCACTTT. The rearrangement joins TRBV13 to TRBJ1-6; TRBD1 aligns across 7 bases. Germline trimming cut 10 bases from V and 7 bases from J; bases unmatched to any gene: 13. The CDR3 length is 15 residues. Germline V gene data show CDR1 as PRHDT and CDR2 as FYEKMQ (reference sequence).

This clonotype was picked up many times. This rearrangement joins TRBV11-2 to TRBJ2-5; D might be TRBD1 (6 bases). Trimming shortened V by 5 bases and J by 1 base, and 11 bases separated the two germline ends. Germline CDR1 is SGHAT and CDR2 is FQNNGV. The CDR3 runs 14 residues. The CDR3 DNA is TGTGCCAGCAGCGTCTGGGACACCCAAGAGACCCAGTACTTC. Protein product: CASSVWDTQETQYF.

This clonotype has ten or more counts. V and J are TRBV19 and TRBJ2-2; D remains ambiguous. Trimming left V 4 bases short and J 3 bases short, with 12 bases between. The germline gives CDR1 LNHDA, CDR2 SQIVND (reference sequence). CDR3 length: 15 residues. The CDR3 nucleotides read TGTGCCAGTAGTACCACTGACGGATACACCGGGGAGCTGTTTTTT. This sequence encodes CASSTTDGYTGELFF.

By its share, this clonotype is medium-sized. The CDR3 sequence: CASSFGLAGGGNEQFF. Written as DNA, the CDR3 is TGCGCCAGCAGCTTTGGACTAGCGGGAGGAGGCAATGAGCAGTTCTTC. The V call is TRBV5-1, the J call TRBJ2-1; the match to TRBD2 covers 14 bases. This CDR3 region has 16 residues. V was clipped by 2 bases and J by 6 bases; unmatched bases: 4. Germline values: CDR1 SGHRS, CDR2 YFSETQ.

The chain joins TRBV10-3 to TRBJ2-2, with 7 bases aligning to TRBD1. The junction had 26 bases not matched to a gene; V was cut back by 11 bases and J by 17 bases. The CDR3 length is 15 residues. The germline V gene has CDR1 ENHRY and CDR2 SYGVKD. The DNA of the CDR3 is TGTGCCGCCAAGACAGGGAACACCGGGGAGCTGTTTCTTTTTTTT. Protein sequence: CAAKTGNTGELFLFF.

This clonotype has at least ten counts. The J gene is TRBJ1-5, the V gene TRBV12-3 or TRBV12-4; 8 bases line up with TRBD1. This CDR3 contains 16 residues. Trimming took 0 bases from V and 3 from J; bases not matched to a gene: 4. The CDR3 nucleotides are TGTGCCAGCAGTTTAGCCGAGACAGGGGACAATCAGCCCCAGCATTTT. Its translation: CASSLAETGDNQPQHF.

The sample holds a few counts of this clonotype. This chain connects TRBV6-2 or TRBV6-3 to TRBJ2-7, with D possibly being TRBD1 (5 bases). Germline V gives CDR1 MNHEY, CDR2 SVGEGT. CDR3 length equals 14 residues. The V and J ends lost 2 bases and 3 bases respectively, with 11 bases between them. CDR3 in amino acids: CASSYGQTDYEQYF. Here the CDR3 DNA reads TGTGCCAGCAGTTACGGGCAGACAGACTACGAGCAGTACTTC.

This chain uses TRBV21-1 with TRBJ2-5. TRBV21-1 is a pseudogene. The CDR3 is 14 amino acids. CDR3 nucleotide sequence: TGTGCCAGCAGCAACCCACCGATCCAAGAGACCCAGTACTTC. Translating it yields CASSNPPIQETQYF.

In this sample, this clonotype turned up a few times. V gene TRBV12-5 combines with J gene TRBJ1-4, with D unclear. Germline assignment: CDR1 LGHNT and CDR2 FRNRAP. The CDR3 sequence is 17 residues long. Trimming stripped 1 base from V and 8 bases from J, with 20 bases between. CDR3 sequence: CASGLGTRTTEGEKLFF. CDR3 in DNA: TGTGCTAGTGGTTTGGGCACCCGGACTACCGAAGGAGAAAAACTGTTTTTT. Looking up the rest from reference TRBV12-5 and TRBJ1-4 gives the full variable domain: DARVTQTPRHKVTEMGQEVTMRCQPILGHNTVFWYRQTMMQGLELLAYFRNRAPLDDSGMPKDRFSAEMPDATLATLKIQPSEPRDSAVYFCASGLGTRTTEGEKLFFGSGTQLSVL.

Worth noting for this clonotype: The DNA is left out, because the CDR3 cannot be placed on it with certainty; the CDR3 is given as TCRdb lists it. The rearrangement uses TRBV6-2 or TRBV6-3 and TRBJ2-2; the D segment call TRBD2 is taken from the table without a DNA check. Termini included, the CDR3 measures 16 amino acids. The germline V gene has CDR1 MNHEY and CDR2 SVGEGT. Here the CDR3 reads CASSDRGASHRELFFF.

V gene TRBV28 combines with J gene TRBJ1-2; D might be TRBD1 (6 bases). Deletions cut 10 bases from V and 7 bases from J, with 16 bases between. This CDR3 has 12 amino acids. Germline V gene data show CDR1 as MDHEN and CDR2 as SYDVKM. CDR3 nucleotides: TGTGCCATATACGGGACAAGGGGTGGCTACACCTTC. Its protein product is CAIYGTRGGYTF.

The chain uses TRBV6-1 and TRBJ2-3; the match to TRBD2 covers 8 bases. V dropped 8 bases and J dropped 0; count of bases not matched to a gene: 10. CDR1 is MNHNS, CDR2 SASEGT, per germline. CDR3 length: 16 amino acids. CDR3 loop: CASRGGHLFSTDTQYF. CDR3 sequence (DNA): TGTGCCAGCCGCGGGGGGCACCTCTTTAGCACAGATACGCAGTATTTT.

This clonotype was picked up many times. The chain joins TRBV3-1 to TRBJ2-2; 7 nucleotides align to TRBD2. Trimming took 4 bases from V and 1 from J; bases not matched to a gene: 3. Germline CDR1 and CDR2: LGHDT and YNNKEL (reference sequence). The CDR3 has 15 residues. The CDR3 reads CASSPLAVNTGELFF. In DNA, the CDR3 is TGTGCCAGCAGCCCGCTAGCGGTGAACACCGGGGAGCTGTTTTTT. Variable domain in full (rest from reference TRBV3-1 and TRBJ2-2): DTAVSQTPKYLVTQMGNDKSIKCEQNLGHDTMYWYKQDSKKFLKIMFSYNNKELIINETVPNRFSPKSPDKAHLNLHINSLELGDSAVYFCASSPLAVNTGELFFGEGSRLTVL.

This clonotype has ten or more counts. The rearrangement joins TRBV6-2 or TRBV6-3 to TRBJ1-5; 7 bases align to TRBD1. Germline V lookup: CDR1 MNHEY, CDR2 SVGEGT. This CDR3 has 17 residues. Trimming took 0 bases from V and 2 from J; bases not matched to a gene: 7. The CDR3, as DNA: TGTGCCAGCAGTTACTCGTTGGGGCAGGGGGGCAATCAGCCCCAGCATTTT. Protein sequence: CASSYSLGQGGNQPQHF.

This clonotype occurred many times. The CDR3 coding sequence is TGTGCCAGCAAGGGGGCAGGGGGCGGCTACACCTTC. This encodes CASKGAGGGYTF. The rearrangement uses TRBV27 and TRBJ1-2; 8 nucleotides align to TRBD1. The CDR3 runs 12 residues. Germline CDR1 MNHEY, CDR2 SMNVEV (reference sequence). V gave up 7 bases and J gave up 8 bases; unmatched junction bases: 6.

The V and J genes are TRBV6-2 or TRBV6-3 and TRBJ2-7, with D possibly matching TRBD1 (5 bases). With 5 bases removed from V and 7 bases from J, the gap between germline ends came to 18 bases. The CDR3 covers 14 residues. CDR1 is MNHEY and CDR2 is SVGEGT in the germline V gene. CDR3 bases: TGTGCCAGCAGTGGGGCCCTGACATCCAGGGAGCAGTACTTC. Translating gives CASSGALTSREQYF.